The clone carrying this T cell receptor (beta chain) showed up just a few times. Assay: immunoSEQ multiplex PCR; the TCRdb copy retains only in-frame clones and omits some. The sample lists some 150,000 clones, roughly 90% occurring once. These data belong to a study of blood T cell repertoires in COVID-19. Germline V gene sequence: CDR1 SGHRS, CDR2 YFSETQ. Trimming stripped 0 bases from V and 9 bases from J, with 10 bases between. CDR3 length equals 14 residues. The sequenced sample consisted of PBMCs or T cells enriched from blood (not recorded which). This clonotype was obtained from a middle-aged man who had recovered from COVID-19. V is TRBV5-1 and J is TRBJ1-6; no reliable D call. The CDR3 bases are TGCGCCAGCAGCTTGGAAGAAGCAGGTTCACCCCTCCACTTT. Its protein product is CASSLEEAGSPLHF.